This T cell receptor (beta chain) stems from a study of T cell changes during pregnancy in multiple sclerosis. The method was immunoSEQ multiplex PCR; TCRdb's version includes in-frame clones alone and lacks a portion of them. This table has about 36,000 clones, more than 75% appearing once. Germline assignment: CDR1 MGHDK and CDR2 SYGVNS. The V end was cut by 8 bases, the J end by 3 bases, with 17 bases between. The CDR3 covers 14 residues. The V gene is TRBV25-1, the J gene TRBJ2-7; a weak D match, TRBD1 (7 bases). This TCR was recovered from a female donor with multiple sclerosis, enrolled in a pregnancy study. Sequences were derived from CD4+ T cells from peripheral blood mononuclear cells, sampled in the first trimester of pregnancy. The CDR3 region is CASRSVQGGYEQYF. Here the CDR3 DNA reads TGTGCCAGCCGCTCGGTGCAGGGGGGCTACGAGCAGTACTTC.